This T cell receptor beta chain was obtained from a study of blood T cells in healthy people across ages. Study-wide points: A greater number of naive CD4+ cells and higher diversity distinguished long-lived donors from aged donors.

Trimming shortened V by 0 bases and J by 2 bases, and 20 bases separated the two germline ends. Per the germline V gene, CDR1 is LGHNA and CDR2 is YSLEER. The CDR3 has 19 amino acids. Only a few counts were recorded for this clonotype. Its antigen is not known. Next came a second PCR, run for about 6 to 12 cycles, which used a sample-barcoded 5' primer along with a J-beta primer mix. The authors tagged each cDNA molecule using a template-switch adaptor with 12 random nucleotides. TCRdb used MiXCR to reprocess the 5' RACE reads, holding one entry per CDR3 protein. The sample contains hundreds of thousands of distinct CDR3 sequences, approximately 25% of which appear only once. These data are also associated with another study on T cells of mothers and their children. That paper adds: A handful of children, together with their three healthy Caucasian mothers, made up the donors. Related mother-child pairs showed slightly, non-significantly higher overlap than unrelated pairs.

The receptor's source is a boy aged 5 to 17 in good health. V is TRBV4-3 and J is TRBJ2-4; D perhaps matches TRBD2 (7 bases). Material: blood. DNA for the CDR3: TGCGCCAGCAGCCAAGAAATACCTGGGGGGGACACCACCAAAAACATTCAGTACTTC. Its translation: CASSQEIPGGDTTKNIQYF.